The 3 T cell receptor beta chains below were found in one sample sequenced in a study of cytomegalovirus exposure and HLA in healthy donors. PCR employed 60 Vbeta and 13 Jbeta primers. The table came from immunoSEQ multiplex PCR; TCRdb's copy has only in-frame clones and leaves some out. The table has around 140,000 clones, roughly three quarters seen once. Sequencing was performed on PBMCs. The receptors derive from a woman aged 60-75 years in good health and CMV-seronegative.

This clone showed up just once. This chain uses TRBV10-3 with TRBJ1-1; perhaps TRBD1 as D (6 bases). Looked up from germline, CDR1 is ENHRY and CDR2 is SYGVKD. Trimming stripped 6 bases from V and 4 bases from J, with 18 bases between. This CDR3 has 15 residues. DNA of the CDR3: TGTGCCATCAGGCCACAGGGCTCGGCAGGCACTGAAGCTTTCTTT. As protein: CAIRPQGSAGTEAFF.

This chain connects TRBV19 to TRBJ2-7; TRBD1 matches 7 bases. Germline V gene sequence: CDR1 LNHDA, CDR2 SQIVND (reference sequence). Germline trimming cut 3 bases from V and 1 base from J; bases unmatched to any gene: 3. The CDR3 loop spans 14 amino acids. In DNA, the CDR3 is TGTGCCAGTAGTATCCGGGACAGTTCCTACGAGCAGTACTTC. This sequence encodes CASSIRDSSYEQYF.

The chain joins TRBV2 to TRBJ2-7; tentatively, D is TRBD2 (7 bases). The V gene lost 4 bases and the J gene lost 6 bases, with 13 bases spanning the gap. The germline CDR1 and CDR2 sequences are SNHLY and FYNNEI. The CDR3 length is 13 residues. CDR3: CASSGGGGLEQYF. The CDR3, as DNA: TGTGCCAGCAGTGGAGGGGGGGGGCTCGAGCAGTACTTC.